This T cell receptor beta chain originates from a study of T cells in Graves' hyperthyroidism and ophthalmopathy. TCR beta CDR3 regions were amplified from RNA. RT-PCR in the first round (using the HTBI primer set) targeted the TCR CDR3. In TCRdb, the multiplex PCR reads were re-called with MiXCR into one record per CDR3 protein. The table shows more than 50,000 distinct CDR3 sequences, with 53% occurring only once. Study conclusions and caveats: Progression to ophthalmopathy was predicted a median of approximately 6.4 months early. In the blood, most expanded thyroid clonotypes above 0.001 appeared as well.

In its sample, this clonotype is medium-sized. Its cognate antigen is unknown. Patients having uncontrolled infection, another autoimmune disease, pregnancy or lactation were not included. It was over 9.5 ml of fresh peripheral blood that supplied the PBMCs. CDR3 length equals 17 residues. The germline V and J ends were trimmed by 0 bases and 0 bases, with 18 bases remaining between them. In germline, CDR1 is DFQATT, CDR2 SNEGSKA (reference sequence). This chain links TRBV20-1 with TRBJ2-7; a possible D gene is TRBD1 (6 bases). The receptor comes from a woman aged 55-70 years with Graves' ophthalmopathy. Sequenced material: blood. The CDR3 nucleotides read TGCAGTGCTAGAGAAGAGGACAGCTTGCAGAGCTCCTACGAGCAGTACTTC. Encoded protein: CSAREEDSLQSSYEQYF.